These 17 T cell receptor beta chains originate from one sample sequenced in a study of shared clonotypes between healthy human individuals. Here immunoSEQ multiplex PCR was the method, and the copy in TCRdb shows in-frame clones only, minus some. The sample consists of hundreds of thousands of clones, 73% of them appearing once. Sequenced input: memory CD4+ T cells sorted from blood. Subset defined: CD45RA-negative fraction. Receptor source: a woman in her thirties in good health.

Turning to this clone: The sample has other DNA sequences that encode this CDR3 too. V usage is TRBV5-1 and J usage is TRBJ1-4; maybe TRBD1 (6 bases). The CDR3 consists of 14 residues. V was cut by 2 bases and J by 6 bases, with 11 bases left in between. CDR1 is SGHRS and CDR2 is YFSETQ in the germline V gene. The CDR3: CASSLQGRDEKLFF. CDR3 bases: TGCGCCAGCAGCTTACAGGGTCGTGATGAAAAACTGTTTTTT.

The chain links TRBV19 to TRBJ2-2; tentatively, D is TRBD1 or TRBD2 (5 bases each). The CDR3 is 14 amino acids. Germline V lookup: CDR1 LNHDA, CDR2 SQIVND (reference sequence). V gave up 6 bases and J gave up 5 bases, with 13 bases separating them. The CDR3 DNA sequence: TGTGCCAGTAGGTTAGGGACCGGGACCGGGGAGCTGTTTTTT. It encodes CASRLGTGTGELFF.

The genes are TRBV27 and TRBJ1-1; 9 positions agree with TRBD1. The V segment lost 6 bases and the J segment 3 bases; nucleotides outside the gene matches: 14. Germline assignment: CDR1 MNHEY and CDR2 SMNVEV (reference sequence). The CDR3 has 17 residues. CDR3 bases: TGTGCCAGCAGCCCAACTTCCGGGACAGGGATTTACACTGAAGCTTTCTTT. Amino acids: CASSPTSGTGIYTEAFF.

The chain employs TRBV6-6 and TRBJ1-5; maybe TRBD1 (6 bases). Germline V CDR1 and CDR2: MNHNY, SVGAGI (reference sequence). CDR3 size: 15 residues. V was pared by 5 bases and J by 9 bases, with 20 bases between. The CDR3 loop is CASSADSRDWMPQHF. The CDR3 nucleotides read TGTGCCAGCAGTGCGGACAGTCGGGATTGGATGCCCCAGCATTTT.

This clone was seen a few times. Other DNA sequences in the sample encode the same CDR3. The V gene is TRBV7-9, the J gene TRBJ2-7; 10 nucleotides agree with TRBD2. The CDR3 runs to 15 residues. CDR1 is SEHNR, CDR2 FQNEAQ, per germline (reference sequence). J gave up 1 base and V 6 bases, and 6 bases lay outside the gene matches. The CDR3 region has the DNA TGTGCCAGCAGTTCTCTAGCGGGAGCGTCCTACGAGCAGTACTTC. The encoded protein is CASSSLAGASYEQYF.

V usage is TRBV5-1 and J usage is TRBJ2-5, with D possibly matching TRBD1 (5 bases). Trimming pared 2 bases from V and 2 bases from J, leaving 10 bases between. The V gene's germline CDR1 is SGHRS and CDR2 YFSETQ. This CDR3 comprises 14 residues. The CDR3 is CASSFQGQQETQYF. In DNA form, the CDR3 reads TGCGCCAGCAGCTTCCAAGGACAACAAGAGACCCAGTACTTC.

The chain has TRBV7-9 and TRBJ1-3; no clear D. This CDR3 spans 15 amino acids. Germline V gene lookup returns CDR1 SEHNR and CDR2 FQNEAQ (reference sequence). Trimming left V 2 bases short and J 3 bases short, with 11 bases between. This chain's CDR3 is CASSLTGVGGNTIYF. As DNA, the CDR3 is TGTGCCAGCAGCTTAACCGGGGTTGGTGGAAACACCATATATTTT.

The chain employs TRBV10-2 and TRBJ1-1; unclear D gene. The CDR3 sequence is 14 residues long. V was shortened by 9 bases and J by 0 bases, with 14 bases between the two germline ends. In germline, CDR1 is WSHSY, CDR2 SAAADI. The CDR3 DNA reads TGCGCCAGTTCCCCCGTGGGGTTGAACACTGAAGCTTTCTTT. This encodes CASSPVGLNTEAFF.

J is TRBJ2-2 and V is TRBV7-9; maybe TRBD2 (5 bases). V lost 4 bases, J lost 7 bases, and 16 bases lay in between. Germline CDR1 and CDR2: SEHNR and FQNEAQ (reference sequence). The CDR3 is 15 residues long. CDR3 residues: CASSSKSSRDGELFF. The CDR3 DNA sequence: TGTGCCAGCAGCTCAAAGTCTAGTCGGGACGGGGAGCTGTTTTTT.

The chain combines TRBV7-9 with TRBJ1-1, with D possibly being TRBD1 (5 bases). Trimming removed 2 bases at V and 3 bases at J, with 10 bases between. CDR1 is SEHNR, CDR2 FQNEAQ, per germline (reference sequence). The CDR3 runs to 14 residues. CDR3 sequence: CASSLTGEDTEAFF. The CDR3 DNA sequence: TGTGCCAGCAGCTTAACGGGGGAGGACACTGAAGCTTTCTTT.

This chain joins TRBV5-1 and TRBJ2-7; D is ambiguous. CDR1 and CDR2 (germline): SGHRS, YFSETQ. The V end was cut by 6 bases, the J end by 1 base, with 8 bases between. The CDR3 runs to 12 residues. CDR3 residues: CASMSDSYEQYF. The CDR3 DNA reads TGCGCCAGCATGAGCGATTCCTACGAGCAGTACTTC.

This clone showed up just a few times. The rearrangement joins TRBV9 to TRBJ1-4; 7 bases map to TRBD1. The V and J ends lost 4 bases and 8 bases, in that order; junction bases with no gene match: 11. Germline assignment: CDR1 SGDLS and CDR2 YYNGEE. The CDR3 loop spans 15 amino acids. As DNA, the CDR3 is TGTGCCAGCAGCAGATGGACAGGCCCTGGGGAAAAACTGTTTTTT. It translates to CASSRWTGPGEKLFF.

This clone was seen once. The genes are TRBV2 and TRBJ2-2; D may be TRBD2 (6 bases). CDR1 and CDR2 (germline): SNHLY, FYNNEI. V was clipped by 7 bases and J by 0 bases, with 12 bases between them. The CDR3 spans 15 residues. The chain's CDR3 is CASIREAANTGELFF. The CDR3, as DNA: TGTGCCAGCATCAGGGAGGCGGCGAACACCGGGGAGCTGTTTTTT.

V and J are TRBV2 and TRBJ2-7; 7 nucleotides match TRBD1. CDR1 SNHLY and CDR2 FYNNEI come from the germline V gene. This CDR3 region has 13 residues. Unmatched junction bases numbered 3, after V lost 6 bases and J lost 1 base. DNA for the CDR3: TGTGCCAGCAGGGGACAGAAATCCTACGAGCAGTACTTC. This encodes CASRGQKSYEQYF.

This clone showed up just a few times. The chain links TRBV28 to TRBJ2-5; 7 nucleotides match TRBD2. Germline V lookup: CDR1 MDHEN, CDR2 SYDVKM. V lost 6 bases and J lost 3; bases outside the gene matches: 10. This CDR3 spans 15 amino acids. This CDR3 is CASSPGRGSEETQYF. CDR3 nucleotides: TGTGCCAGCAGCCCAGGGAGGGGATCCGAAGAGACCCAGTACTTC.

This clone was detected only once. The V and J genes are TRBV9 and TRBJ2-3, with D uncertain. V was shortened by 3 bases and J by 0 bases, with 8 bases between the two germline ends. Germline V gene sequence: CDR1 SGDLS, CDR2 YYNGEE. This CDR3 is built from 14 residues. CDR3 coding DNA: TGTGCCAGCAGCGCCTATTTCAGCACAGATACGCAGTATTTT. Residues: CASSAYFSTDTQYF. Using reference TRBV9 and TRBJ2-3 for the parts outside the CDR3, the full variable domain is DSGVTQTPKHLITATGQRVTLRCSPRSGDLSVYWYQQSLDQGLQFLIQYYNGEERAKGNILERFSAQQFPDLHSELNLSSLELGDSALYFCASSAYFSTDTQYFGPGTRLTVL.

The chain couples TRBV10-3 to TRBJ1-1; no reliable D call. The germline V gene encodes CDR1 ENHRY and CDR2 SYGVKD. The CDR3 is made up of 14 amino acids. The V end was cut by 2 bases, the J end by 2 bases, with 9 bases between. The chain's CDR3 is CAISEVGENTEAFF. CDR3 sequence (DNA): TGTGCCATCAGTGAGGTTGGAGAAAACACTGAAGCTTTCTTT.